The clone carrying this T cell receptor (beta chain) was counted many times. Its antigen is undetermined. V shed 4 bases and J 12 bases; nucleotides not matched to a gene: 9. Germline CDR1 and CDR2: DFQATT and SNEGSKA (reference sequence). This CDR3 is 13 amino acids long. This sample is part of a study of prognosis after radiotherapy for stage I lung cancer. For the study at large: The patients included fourteen who had newly diagnosed primary stage I lung tumors, along with 4 to 6 others who had oligometastatic NSCLC after their primary tumor had been surgically resected. Subsequent to radiotherapy, distant metastatic disease emerged in a handful of patients (median roughly seven months), whereas some 15 exhibited no significant progression.

Template was genomic DNA; TCR beta CDR3 amplified in two multiplex PCR rounds. Primers (each specific to one TRBV or TRBJ gene) were used in first-round PCR. TCRdb ran MiXCR on the multiplex PCR reads and lists one entry per CDR3 protein. Here the sample spans roughly 13,000 distinct CDR3 sequences, over 25% being singletons. Whole-study results and caveats: Stereotactic body radiation therapy was followed by a fall in unique TCR clone counts, with a median of approximately 10,000 versus 7,000. Lower values of Shannon entropy after stereotactic body radiation therapy were seen in patients who developed distant metastases.

The sample consisted of PBMCs, taken before or after stereotactic body radiation therapy (not recorded which). The chain has TRBV20-1 and TRBJ2-1; TRBD2 agrees at 10 bases. The TCR was taken from a donor at least 50 years old with non-small cell lung cancer. CDR3: CSATSGSKKGQFF. CDR3 DNA sequence: TGCAGTGCTACTAGCGGGAGTAAAAAGGGGCAGTTCTTC.